Following are 30 T cell receptor beta chains from one sample sequenced in a study of vaccination effects on CD4 cells after COVID-19. Subsequent to a culture period of around eleven days, CD4+ T cells were isolated. Sequencing used immunoSEQ multiplex PCR; TCRdb keeps in-frame clones, though not all of them. The repertoire consists of some 28,000 clones, with approximately 65% occurring once and the leading ten covering roughly 10%. No antigens are known for them. The sequenced sample was CD4+ T cells from PBMCs cultured without peptide, obtained before COVID-19 vaccination. The receptor source for this set is a human donor who received a COVID-19 vaccine.

The chain employs TRBV7-2 and TRBJ1-5; TRBD1 is a possible D gene (6 bases). Germline CDR1 reads SGHTA; CDR2 reads FQGNSA. V was shortened by 5 bases and J by 5 bases, with 16 bases between the two germline ends. This CDR3 region has 15 residues. CDR3 in amino acids: CASSERVGGYQPQHF. CDR3 nucleotides: TGTGCCAGCAGCGAAAGGGTAGGGGGGTATCAGCCCCAGCATTTT. Full variable domain (outside the CDR3, taken from reference TRBV7-2 and TRBJ1-5): GAGVSQSPSNKVTEKGKDVELRCDPISGHTALYWYRQSLGQGLEFLIYFQGNSAPDKSGLPSDRFSAERTGGSVSTLTIQRTQQEDSAVYLCASSERVGGYQPQHFGDGTRLSIL.

V and J are TRBV5-1 and TRBJ1-6; TRBD1 aligns across 9 bases. V lost 0 bases, J lost 7 bases, and 2 bases stayed unmatched. This CDR3 has 15 residues. CDR1 SGHRS and CDR2 YFSETQ come from the germline V gene. CDR3 region: CASSLGQGGNSPLHF. For the CDR3, the DNA is TGCGCCAGCAGCTTGGGACAGGGGGGAAATTCACCCCTCCACTTT. Full variable domain (missing parts from reference TRBV5-1 and TRBJ1-6): KAGVTQTPRYLIKTRGQQVTLSCSPISGHRSVSWYQQTPGQGLQFLFEYFSETQRNKGNFPGRFSGRQFSNSRSEMNVSTLELGDSALYLCASSLGQGGNSPLHFGNGTRLTVT.

The gene calls are TRBV28 and TRBJ2-5; D unclear. The CDR3 runs to 14 residues. V shed 1 base and J shed 6 bases, with 12 bases lying between them. Germline V gives CDR1 MDHEN, CDR2 SYDVKM. CDR3 region: CASSLYWLRKTQYF. CDR3 nucleotides: TGTGCCAGCAGTTTATACTGGCTTCGGAAGACCCAGTACTTC. Full variable domain (rest looked up from reference TRBV28 and TRBJ2-5): DVKVTQSSRYLVKRTGEKVFLECVQDMDHENMFWYRQDPGLGLRLIYFSYDVKMKEKGDIPEGYSVSREKKERFSLILESASTNQTSMYLCASSLYWLRKTQYFGPGTRLLVL.

This rearrangement joins TRBV4-1 to TRBJ1-4; possible D gene TRBD1, 5 bases. The CDR3 runs 15 residues. The V and J ends lost 2 bases and 7 bases respectively, with 14 bases between them. Germline CDR1 is MGHRA and CDR2 is YSYEKL. The CDR3 bases are TGCGCCAGCAGCCAATCTACGGGAGGGGTTGAAAAACTGTTTTTT. Protein: CASSQSTGGVEKLFF.

V usage is TRBV5-1 and J usage is TRBJ1-2; 7 bases agree with TRBD1. The CDR3 has 14 residues. Germline values: CDR1 SGHRS, CDR2 YFSETQ. With 3 bases clipped from V and 5 bases from J, the junction kept 7 bases outside the gene matches. This chain's CDR3 is CASSYLQGKYGYTF. The CDR3, as DNA: TGCGCCAGCAGCTATCTACAGGGGAAGTATGGCTACACCTTC.

The gene calls are TRBV30 and TRBJ1-5; no firm D call. Germline CDR1 GTSNPN, CDR2 SVGIG (reference sequence). The CDR3 has 12 amino acids. Trimming stripped 8 bases from V and 6 bases from J, with 14 bases between. CDR3 DNA sequence: TGTGCCGGTCAGGAAGAGGGTCAGCCCCAGCATTTT. Translating gives CAGQEEGQPQHF.

This clone has only a few counts. DNA for the CDR3: TGTGCCTGGAGTGGATATGTGACAACGTTCTTC. Translating it yields CAWSGYVTTFF. This chain joins TRBV30 and TRBJ2-1; D is unresolved. V was trimmed by 1 base and J by 15 bases, leaving 13 bases between them. The CDR3 has 11 amino acids. The germline V gene encodes CDR1 GTSNPN and CDR2 SVGIG (reference sequence).

V is TRBV10-1 and J is TRBJ2-1; D is uncertain. The CDR3 length is 14 residues. The V end lost 4 bases, the J end lost 4 bases, and 11 bases lay between the germline ends. Looked up from germline, CDR1 is WNHNN and CDR2 is SYGVQD (reference sequence). Here the CDR3 reads CASSGSRGYNEQFF. The CDR3 bases are TGCGCCAGCAGTGGATCTCGCGGATACAATGAGCAGTTCTTC.

V usage is TRBV18 and J usage is TRBJ1-6; no reliable D call. Trimming shortened V by 3 bases and J by 7 bases, and 7 bases separated the two germline ends. The CDR3 totals 13 residues. The V gene's germline CDR1 is KGHSH and CDR2 LQKENI. CDR3 bases: TGTGCCAGCTCACCGGGAGAGAATTCACCCCTCCACTTT. Protein: CASSPGENSPLHF.

This chain uses TRBV30 with TRBJ1-2, with 9 bases that match TRBD1. Germline V CDR1 and CDR2: GTSNPN, SVGIG (reference sequence). The V gene end was trimmed by 2 bases and the J gene end by 8 bases; junction bases not matched to a gene: 6. This CDR3 has 13 residues. Here the CDR3 DNA reads TGTGCCTGGAGTTTAACAGGGGGCGACGGCTACACCTTC. Translated, it gives CAWSLTGGDGYTF.

This clone showed up just a few times. The CDR3 reads CASSPDREQYF. For the CDR3, the DNA is TGTGCCAGCTCACCCGATAGGGAGCAGTACTTC. The chain carries TRBV18 and TRBJ2-7; D remains ambiguous. V lost 3 bases and J lost 7, with 7 bases in between. CDR3 size: 11 residues. CDR1 KGHSH and CDR2 LQKENI come from the germline V gene.

The count of this clone is one. The genes are TRBV3-1 (or the pseudogene TRBV3-2) and TRBJ2-1; D is perhaps TRBD2 (6 bases). The CDR3 sequence is 18 residues long. Germline V gene sequence: CDR1 LGHDT, CDR2 YNNKEL (reference sequence). With 0 bases removed from V and 7 bases from J, the gap between germline ends came to 22 bases. The CDR3 nucleotides read TGTGCCAGCAGCCAAGATGGAGGGCCAAGGGGCTACAAGAATGAGCAGTTCTTC. As protein: CASSQDGGPRGYKNEQFF.

The chain links TRBV11-2 to TRBJ2-3, with D unclear. This CDR3 has 13 residues. The germline V gene encodes CDR1 SGHAT and CDR2 FQNNGV. V lost 4 bases and J 6 bases, leaving 11 bases between the germline ends. This CDR3 reads CASSSENLDTQYF. CDR3 DNA: TGTGCCAGCAGCTCCGAGAATCTTGATACGCAGTATTTT.

V is TRBV18 and J is TRBJ2-3; possibly TRBD2 for D (6 bases). CDR1 KGHSH and CDR2 LQKENI come from the germline V gene. CDR3 length: 13 amino acids. Trimming took 2 bases from V and 4 from J, leaving 7 bases between them. CDR3: CASSPTGADTQYF. The CDR3 DNA is TGTGCCAGCTCACCAACGGGAGCAGATACGCAGTATTTT.

This chain links TRBV29-1 with TRBJ2-1; 10 positions match TRBD1. Trimming cost V 6 bases and J 5 bases; bases outside gene matches: 1. CDR1 and CDR2 (germline): SQVTM, ANQGSEA. This CDR3 region has 12 residues. CDR3 in DNA: TGCAGCGTCGGGACAGGGGACAATGAGCAGTTCTTC. Amino acid sequence: CSVGTGDNEQFF.

This clone occurred a few times. This chain links TRBV6-6 with TRBJ2-7; possible D gene TRBD2, 6 bases. This CDR3 comprises 15 residues. Germline CDR1 MNHNY, CDR2 SVGAGI (reference sequence). V dropped 0 bases and J dropped 2 bases, with 11 bases sitting between them. CDR3 sequence (DNA): TGTGCCAGCAGTTACTCGTTGGGGGGTCCCTACGAGCAGTACTTC. Residues: CASSYSLGGPYEQYF.

Worth noting for this clone: The sample contains more than one DNA sequence encoding this CDR3. The CDR3 sequence: CASSYAGEGYTF. DNA for the CDR3: TGTGCCAGCAGTTATGCCGGGGAGGGCTACACCTTC. The V call is TRBV6-5, the J call TRBJ1-2, with unresolved D. CDR1 MNHEY and CDR2 SVGAGI come from the germline V gene. V shed 3 bases and J shed 8 bases, with 10 bases lying between them. The CDR3 has 12 residues.

The genes are TRBV11-2 and TRBJ2-1; TRBD2 might be the D (5 bases). Germline-derived CDR1 and CDR2 are SGHAT and FQNNGV. The CDR3 loop spans 15 amino acids. V dropped 2 bases and J dropped 9 bases, with 17 bases sitting between them. The CDR3 coding sequence is TGTGCCAGCAGCTTAAGAGGGAGTAGGATCGGTGAGCAGTTCTTC. Translating it yields CASSLRGSRIGEQFF. Looking up the rest from reference TRBV11-2 and TRBJ2-1 gives the full variable domain: EAGVAQSPRYKIIEKRQSVAFWCNPISGHATLYWYQQILGQGPKLLIQFQNNGVVDDSQLPKDRFSAERLKGVDSTLKIQPAKLEDSAVYLCASSLRGSRIGEQFFGPGTRLTVL.

The chain combines TRBV19 with TRBJ2-5, with 9 bases identical to TRBD2. CDR1 is LNHDA, CDR2 SQIVND, per germline (reference sequence). The CDR3 consists of 14 residues. Germline trimming cut 8 bases from V and 3 bases from J; bases unmatched to any gene: 7. For the CDR3, the DNA is TGTGCCAGTTCCCGGACTAGCGCTAAAGAGACCCAGTACTTC. It codes for CASSRTSAKETQYF.

The V gene is TRBV10-3, the J gene TRBJ2-1; possible D gene TRBD2, 6 bases. The CDR3 consists of 17 residues. The germline gives CDR1 ENHRY, CDR2 SYGVKD. Deletions cut 0 bases from V and 3 bases from J, with 15 bases between. CDR3 protein: CAISESPPGDRYNEQFF. DNA of the CDR3: TGTGCCATCAGTGAGTCGCCCCCGGGAGATCGCTACAATGAGCAGTTCTTC.

This clone was seen only once. The rearrangement uses TRBV19 and TRBJ2-2, with D maybe TRBD2 (6 bases). The germline V and J ends were trimmed by 5 bases and 0 bases, with 16 bases remaining between them. Germline V CDR1 and CDR2: LNHDA, SQIVND (reference sequence). The CDR3 is 17 amino acids. CDR3 residues: CASSVPGLLTNTGELFF. CDR3 nucleotides: TGTGCCAGTAGTGTACCGGGACTCTTGACGAACACCGGGGAGCTGTTTTTT.

This sequence joins TRBV3-1 (or the pseudogene TRBV3-2) and TRBJ2-3; 15 bases match TRBD2. V shed 4 bases and J 3 bases; nucleotides not matched to a gene: 5. There are 17 residues in the CDR3. CDR1 is LGHDT, CDR2 YNNKEL, per germline (reference sequence). CDR3 protein: CASSRTSGGAITDTQYF. CDR3 DNA sequence: TGTGCCAGCAGCCGGACTAGCGGGGGGGCCATAACAGATACGCAGTATTTT.

This sequence joins TRBV5-1 and TRBJ2-3, with TRBD2 matching over 8 bases. This CDR3 comprises 15 residues. CDR1 is SGHRS and CDR2 is YFSETQ in the germline V gene. The ends lost 5 bases at V and 0 bases at J; junction bases unmatched: 5. The CDR3 nucleotides are TGCGCCAGCAGGGGTAGCGGGACTAGCACAGATACGCAGTATTTT. This codes for CASRGSGTSTDTQYF.

The genes are TRBV5-1 and TRBJ2-7, with 12 positions matching TRBD1. This CDR3 contains 16 residues. Germline values: CDR1 SGHRS, CDR2 YFSETQ. Losses at the gene ends were 0 bases for V and 7 bases for J; bases not matched to a gene: 8. The CDR3 here is CASSLVAGTGGGEQYF. CDR3 in DNA: TGCGCCAGCAGCTTGGTAGCCGGGACAGGGGGCGGGGAGCAGTACTTC.

This rearrangement joins TRBV3-1 (or the pseudogene TRBV3-2) to TRBJ2-7, with D perhaps being TRBD1 or TRBD2 (5 bases each). V lost 4 bases and J 3 bases, leaving 16 bases between the germline ends. Germline loops: CDR1 LGHDT, CDR2 YNNKEL (reference sequence). This CDR3 region has 15 residues. The CDR3 loop is CASSPIGTVGYEQYF. For the CDR3, the DNA is TGTGCCAGCAGCCCTATAGGGACCGTAGGCTACGAGCAGTACTTC.

The chain recombines TRBV24-1 with TRBJ2-5, with 13 bases matching TRBD2. With 3 bases clipped from V and 1 base from J, the junction kept 7 bases outside the gene matches. Germline CDR1 is KGHDR and CDR2 is SFDVKD. The CDR3 is 18 residues long. The CDR3, as DNA: TGTGCCACCAGTGATGCCCTGACTAGCGGGGGGCCCCAAGAGACCCAGTACTTC. The encoded protein is CATSDALTSGGPQETQYF.

V is TRBV19 and J is TRBJ2-3, with D unclear. Looked up from germline, CDR1 is LNHDA and CDR2 is SQIVND (reference sequence). CDR3 length equals 16 residues. With 0 bases removed from V and 2 bases from J, the gap between germline ends came to 12 bases. The chain's CDR3 is CASSIDKDIFTDTQYF. In DNA, the CDR3 is TGTGCCAGTAGTATAGATAAAGACATTTTCACAGATACGCAGTATTTT.

The gene calls are TRBV4-1 and TRBJ2-5, with 14 bases matching TRBD2. The CDR3 sequence is 17 residues long. Germline CDR1 is MGHRA and CDR2 is YSYEKL. Trimming took 4 bases from V and 4 from J; bases not matched to a gene: 8. The CDR3 reads CASSLTAGTSGRETQYF. Here the CDR3 DNA reads TGCGCCAGCAGCCTGACGGCCGGGACTAGCGGGAGAGAGACCCAGTACTTC.

This clone was counted between two and nine times. The chain uses TRBV3-1 (or the pseudogene TRBV3-2) and TRBJ1-4, with D possibly matching TRBD1 (5 bases). The CDR3 is made up of 15 amino acids. V lost 2 bases and J lost 4, with 11 bases in between. Germline-derived CDR1 and CDR2 are LGHDT and YNNKEL (reference sequence). CDR3 nucleotides: TGTGCCAGCAGCCAAACAAGTCAGGGTAATGAAAAACTGTTTTTT. This codes for CASSQTSQGNEKLFF.

J is TRBJ2-2 and V is TRBV11-2, with D unresolved. Trimming took off 7 bases at V and 5 bases at J, with 20 bases between the two ends. Germline V gene lookup returns CDR1 SGHAT and CDR2 FQNNGV. CDR3 length: 16 amino acids. In DNA form, the CDR3 reads TGTGCCAGCATCGAAATGGGAAATCCCAGAACCGGGGAGCTGTTTTTT. Its protein product is CASIEMGNPRTGELFF.